This passage covers 31 T cell receptor beta chains from one sample sequenced in a study of CD8 T cells in Susac syndrome. Random hexamers served to reverse transcribe roughly 0.45 to 1 ug RNA. TCRdb re-called the immunoSEQ multiplex PCR reads with MiXCR, one entry per CDR3 protein. This sample yields approximately 57,000 distinct CDR3 sequences, of which approximately 95% are seen a single time; less than 0.8% belongs to the top ten. Sequenced sample: CD8+ T cells from PBMCs. These receptors all come from a human donor with Susac syndrome.

The chain combines TRBV7-9 with TRBJ2-5; D possibly corresponds to TRBD1 (5 bases). V lost 3 bases to trimming and J lost 0 bases, with 11 bases between them. Germline lookup yields CDR1 SEHNR and CDR2 FQNEAQ (reference sequence). The CDR3 spans 15 residues. CDR3 in DNA: TGTGCCAGCAGCTTTCGGCAGGGTAACCAAGAGACCCAGTACTTC. As protein: CASSFRQGNQETQYF.

This chain connects TRBV9 to TRBJ2-1; tentatively, D is TRBD1 or TRBD2 (6 bases each). V gave up 0 bases and J gave up 0 bases, with 10 bases separating them. This CDR3 spans 16 amino acids. The germline V gene has CDR1 SGDLS and CDR2 YYNGEE. The CDR3 spells CASSVGGGSSYNEQFF. The CDR3 coding sequence is TGTGCCAGCAGCGTAGGAGGGGGGAGCTCCTACAATGAGCAGTTCTTC.

The rearrangement uses TRBV7-8 and TRBJ2-7, with 7 bases fitting TRBD1. V trimming: 4 bases; J trimming: 3 bases; junction bases outside the gene matches: 6. The CDR3 contains 14 residues. CDR1 is SGHVS, CDR2 FQNEAQ, per germline. The CDR3 sequence is CASSSPGQIYEQYF. The CDR3 nucleotides read TGTGCCAGCAGCTCACCGGGACAGATCTACGAGCAGTACTTC. Drawing the rest from reference TRBV7-8 and TRBJ2-7, the complete variable domain is GAGVSQSPRYKVAKRGQDVALRCDPISGHVSLFWYQQALGQGPEFLTYFQNEAQLDKSGLPSDRFFAERPEGSVSTLKIQRTQQEDSAVYLCASSSPGQIYEQYFGPGTRLTVT.

With respect to this clonotype: A read error may account for a junction end that differs from germline. The chain is built from TRBV7-7 and TRBJ2-5; the D is unclear. The CDR3 runs 13 residues. The germline V gene encodes CDR1 SSHAT and CDR2 FNYEAQ (reference sequence). The CDR3 reads CASSPGVKQTQYF. In nucleotides, the CDR3 is TGTGCTAGCAGCCCTGGCGTCAAACAGACCCAGTACTTC.

The rearrangement uses TRBV29-1 and TRBJ2-1, with 8 bases aligning to TRBD1. The CDR3 is 13 amino acids. In germline, CDR1 is SQVTM, CDR2 ANQGSEA. V was clipped by 7 bases and J by 7 bases; unmatched bases: 9. CDR3 DNA: TGCAGCGCCTTCGGACAGGGCCGTAATGAGCAGTTCTTC. It encodes CSAFGQGRNEQFF.

This chain uses TRBV9 with TRBJ2-5; no clear D gene. CDR1 SGDLS and CDR2 YYNGEE come from the germline V gene. The CDR3 is 16 residues long. V was cut by 3 bases and J by 4 bases, with 19 bases left in between. CDR3 DNA sequence: TGTGCCAGCAGCGGAGGACCGTCGGCGAGAGGAGAGACCCAGTACTTC. Encoded protein: CASSGGPSARGETQYF. The full variable domain, completed using reference TRBV9 and TRBJ2-5, is DSGVTQTPKHLITATGQRVTLRCSPRSGDLSVYWYQQSLDQGLQFLIQYYNGEERAKGNILERFSAQQFPDLHSELNLSSLELGDSALYFCASSGGPSARGETQYFGPGTRLLVL.

The chain couples TRBV11-2 to TRBJ2-5; no clear D gene. V shed 2 bases and J shed 0 bases, with 4 bases lying between them. This CDR3 is built from 13 residues. Germline CDR1 and CDR2: SGHAT and FQNNGV. CDR3: CASSLQYQETQYF. CDR3 bases: TGTGCCAGCAGCTTACAGTACCAAGAGACCCAGTACTTC.

As DNA, the CDR3 is TGTGCCAGCAGCTCCCAGGGAGGGTCTAGCACAGATACGCAGTATTTT. It is translated as CASSSQGGSSTDTQYF. This rearrangement joins TRBV7-8 to TRBJ2-3; 7 bases are a match to TRBD2. CDR3 length equals 16 residues. V shed 4 bases and J 0 bases; nucleotides not matched to a gene: 7. Looked up from germline, CDR1 is SGHVS and CDR2 is FQNEAQ.

This chain joins TRBV4-3 and TRBJ2-7, with TRBD1 matching over 9 bases. Per the germline V gene, CDR1 is LGHNA and CDR2 is YSLEER. The CDR3 contains 13 residues. V shed 10 bases, J shed 6 bases, and the junction held 10 bases outside the gene matches. This CDR3 reads CATSTGTGTEQYF. The CDR3 DNA reads TGCGCCACGTCAACCGGGACAGGGACCGAGCAGTACTTC.

The V gene is TRBV3-1, the J gene TRBJ2-3, with TRBD2 matching over 12 bases. Germline-derived CDR1 and CDR2 are LGHDT and YNNKEL (reference sequence). V lost 1 base and J lost 4; bases outside the gene matches: 3. The CDR3 spans 16 residues. CDR3 loop: CASSQVLAGGPDTQYF. The CDR3 DNA follows: TGTGCCAGCAGCCAAGTGCTAGCGGGGGGGCCAGATACGCAGTATTTT.

This chain uses TRBV7-9 with TRBJ2-3; no firm D call. Germline loops: CDR1 SEHNR, CDR2 FQNEAQ (reference sequence). This CDR3 region has 14 residues. The ends were cut back, 0 bases at V and 4 bases at J, with 8 bases in the middle. CDR3 region: CASSLASHPDTQYF. The CDR3 DNA sequence: TGTGCCAGCAGCTTAGCATCCCACCCAGATACGCAGTATTTT.

V usage is TRBV20-1 and J usage is TRBJ1-2; possibly TRBD1 for D (5 bases). Germline CDR1 reads DFQATT; CDR2 reads SNEGSKA (reference sequence). This CDR3 has 14 residues. V was pared by 6 bases and J by 1 base, with 15 bases between. The CDR3 nucleotides read TGCAGTGCCTCAAACAGGAGACTTAACTATGGCTACACCTTC. Translating gives CSASNRRLNYGYTF.

The rearrangement uses TRBV6-4 and TRBJ2-3; 11 bases match TRBD2. Germline V CDR1 and CDR2: MRHNA, SNTAGT. V lost 5 bases to trimming and J lost 1 base; unmatched junction nucleotides: 2. The CDR3 runs to 15 residues. The CDR3 DNA reads TGTGCCAGCAGTCTGACTAGCGGGGGCACAGATACGCAGTATTTT. This gives the protein CASSLTSGGTDTQYF.

This clonotype was seen only once. The chain links TRBV5-1 to TRBJ2-3; tentative D call: TRBD1 (5 bases). Trimming took 0 bases from V and 6 from J, leaving 14 bases between them. The germline V gene has CDR1 SGHRS and CDR2 YFSETQ. The CDR3 runs to 15 residues. The DNA of the CDR3 is TGCGCCAGCAGCTTGGAAGGGGCCGCCCCCGATACGCAGTATTTT. Protein: CASSLEGAAPDTQYF.

V is TRBV9 and J is TRBJ1-3; D gene ambiguous. The ends were cut back, 3 bases at V and 2 bases at J, with 6 bases in the middle. Germline CDR1 and CDR2: SGDLS and YYNGEE. This CDR3 is 13 amino acids long. The CDR3 DNA reads as TGTGCCAGCAGCGGGACCCCTGGAAACACCATATATTTT. It codes for CASSGTPGNTIYF.

The chain links TRBV7-9 to TRBJ1-1; no reliable D call. Germline V gene sequence: CDR1 SEHNR, CDR2 FQNEAQ (reference sequence). The CDR3 extends over 12 amino acids. V lost 4 bases to trimming and J lost 8 bases, with 11 bases between them. This chain's CDR3 is CASSSWTVEAFF. The CDR3 nucleotides read TGTGCCAGCAGCTCCTGGACCGTCGAAGCTTTCTTT.

The chain employs TRBV19 and TRBJ2-5, with 12 bases identical to TRBD2. With V trimmed by 3 bases and J by 3 bases, 8 bases remained unmatched. This CDR3 comprises 17 residues. CDR1 is LNHDA, CDR2 SQIVND, per germline (reference sequence). The CDR3 spells CASSIWYLAGGKETQYF. CDR3 nucleotide sequence: TGTGCCAGTAGTATTTGGTATCTAGCGGGGGGGAAAGAGACCCAGTACTTC.

This sequence joins TRBV20-1 and TRBJ2-7; D possibly corresponds to TRBD1 (5 bases). The germline V gene encodes CDR1 DFQATT and CDR2 SNEGSKA (reference sequence). CDR3 size: 15 residues. The V end was cut by 0 bases, the J end by 6 bases, with 18 bases between. The CDR3 region has the DNA TGCAGTGCTAGAGATTACCCCCTAGGGGTGCCCGAGCAGTACTTC. It yields the protein CSARDYPLGVPEQYF.

The chain carries TRBV7-9 and TRBJ2-7; D perhaps matches TRBD1 (5 bases). Germline loops: CDR1 SEHNR, CDR2 FQNEAQ (reference sequence). Trimming stripped 4 bases from V and 3 bases from J, with 7 bases between. This CDR3 has 12 residues. The CDR3 reads CASSSRDYEQYF. The CDR3 DNA reads TGTGCCAGCAGCTCCAGGGACTACGAGCAGTACTTC. The variable domain in full, with the rest retrieved from reference TRBV7-9 and TRBJ2-7, is DTGVSQNPRHKITKRGQNVTFRCDPISEHNRLYWYRQTLGQGPEFLTYFQNEAQLEKSRLLSDRFSAERPKGSFSTLEIQRTEQGDSAMYLCASSSRDYEQYFGPGTRLTVT.

This clonotype appeared a single time. The V gene is TRBV20-1, the J gene TRBJ2-5; 10 bases map to TRBD2. V was clipped by 3 bases and J by 3 bases; unmatched bases: 4. CDR1 and CDR2 (germline): DFQATT, SNEGSKA (reference sequence). The CDR3 spans 14 residues. CDR3 in amino acids: CSASPSGGKETQYF. CDR3 nucleotide sequence: TGCAGTGCTAGCCCTAGCGGGGGAAAAGAGACCCAGTACTTC.

The rearrangement uses TRBV4-1 and TRBJ1-5; 9 bases line up with TRBD1. Germline-derived CDR1 and CDR2 are MGHRA and YSYEKL. V gave up 1 base and J gave up 5 bases; unmatched junction bases: 6. The CDR3 runs 16 residues. The CDR3 loop reads CASSQVWGQGDQPQHF. Written as DNA, the CDR3 is TGCGCCAGCAGCCAAGTCTGGGGACAGGGAGATCAGCCCCAGCATTTT.

The V call is TRBV3-1, the J call TRBJ1-6; TRBD1 matches 8 bases. CDR1 LGHDT and CDR2 YNNKEL come from the germline V gene (reference sequence). With V trimmed by 8 bases and J by 7 bases, 13 bases remained unmatched. This CDR3 contains 16 residues. The CDR3 nucleotides are TGTGCCAGCGGGCCTCAAAGACAGGGGAGAAATTCACCCCTCCACTTT. It yields the protein CASGPQRQGRNSPLHF.

This chain uses TRBV14 with TRBJ2-7; 7 positions match TRBD1. Germline CDR1 SGHDN, CDR2 FVKESK. CDR3 length: 14 amino acids. Losses at the gene ends were 5 bases for V and 3 bases for J; bases not matched to a gene: 7. The CDR3 bases are TGTGCCAGCAGCTACCGGGACAGAAACTACGAGCAGTACTTC. Its protein is CASSYRDRNYEQYF.

The chain recombines TRBV29-1 with TRBJ2-1, with 7 bases aligning to TRBD1. From germline, CDR1 is SQVTM and CDR2 ANQGSEA. V lost 7 bases, J lost 7 bases, and 7 bases stayed unmatched. The CDR3 has 12 amino acids. The CDR3, as DNA: TGCAGCGCTGAGCCACAGGGGAATGAGCAGTTCTTC. Amino acids: CSAEPQGNEQFF.

The chain recombines TRBV5-6 with TRBJ2-5, with D unclear. In germline, CDR1 is SGHDT, CDR2 YYEEEE. V was cut by 0 bases and J by 0 bases, with 12 bases left in between. There are 16 residues in the CDR3. The CDR3 nucleotides are TGTGCCAGCAGCTTGGACTTCCGTTCGTACCAAGAGACCCAGTACTTC. Translation: CASSLDFRSYQETQYF.

The J gene is TRBJ2-5, the V gene TRBV10-3; 7 bases match TRBD2. After removal of 6 bases from V and 2 bases from J, the junction contained 9 bases not matched to a gene. There are 15 residues in the CDR3. Germline V gives CDR1 ENHRY, CDR2 SYGVKD. The DNA for the CDR3 is TGTGCCATCAGACCCCGATGGGGGGGGCAAGAGACCCAGTACTTC. Amino acids: CAIRPRWGGQETQYF.

This chain links TRBV5-6 with TRBJ1-6, with TRBD1 identical over 9 bases. V shed 5 bases, J shed 8 bases, and the junction held 8 bases outside the gene matches. From germline, CDR1 is SGHDT and CDR2 YYEEEE. This CDR3 spans 15 amino acids. As DNA, the CDR3 is TGTGCCAGCAGACTTGGAACAGGGGGCTATTCACCCCTCCACTTT. Amino acids: CASRLGTGGYSPLHF.

V gene TRBV13 combines with J gene TRBJ2-7; 10 positions agree with TRBD1. This CDR3 has 14 amino acids. Germline CDR1 PRHDT, CDR2 FYEKMQ (reference sequence). V dropped 3 bases and J dropped 6; count of bases not matched to a gene: 5. The CDR3 reads CASSLGTGVGEQYF. The DNA of the CDR3 is TGTGCCAGCAGCTTGGGGACAGGGGTAGGCGAGCAGTACTTC.

This chain links TRBV15 with TRBJ1-1; TRBD1 matches 7 bases. Germline CDR1 LNHNV, CDR2 YYDKDF (reference sequence). The CDR3 is made up of 14 amino acids. Trimming cost V 5 bases and J 1 base; bases outside gene matches: 4. The CDR3 DNA sequence: TGTGCCACCAGCTTAGGGGGCGAGAACACTGAAGCTTTCTTT. This gives the protein CATSLGGENTEAFF.

The chain joins TRBV15 to TRBJ2-3, with a tentative D call TRBD1 (5 bases). This CDR3 spans 14 amino acids. Trimming took 1 base from V and 2 from J, leaving 7 bases between them. Germline-derived CDR1 and CDR2 are LNHNV and YYDKDF (reference sequence). In DNA form, the CDR3 reads TGTGCCACCAGCAGAGCCAGGGTCACAGATACGCAGTATTTT. Its protein is CATSRARVTDTQYF.

The rearrangement joins TRBV7-6 to TRBJ1-1; TRBD1 matches at 9 bases. Germline assignment: CDR1 SGHVS and CDR2 FNYEAQ. This CDR3 contains 15 residues. After removal of 5 bases from V and 5 bases from J, the junction contained 9 bases not matched to a gene. The CDR3 nucleotides are TGTGCCAGCAGCCACGACTACAGGGGGCGGACTGAAGCTTTCTTT. It specifies CASSHDYRGRTEAFF. Variable domain in full (rest from reference TRBV7-6 and TRBJ1-1): GAGVSQSPRYKVTKRGQDVALRCDPISGHVSLYWYRQALGQGPEFLTYFNYEAQQDKSGLPNDRFSAERPEGSISTLTIQRTEQRDSAMYRCASSHDYRGRTEAFFGQGTRLTVV.